Below, 18 T cell receptor beta chains from the same sample are listed, as sequenced in a study of T cells in Graves' hyperthyroidism and ophthalmopathy. Amplified TCR beta CDR3 regions came from RNA transcripts. HTBI primers were the set used in a first-round RT-PCR of the TCR CDR3. Using its own MiXCR run on the multiplex PCR reads, TCRdb lists one record per CDR3 protein. Of about 840,000 distinct CDR3 sequences in the sample, 38% are singletons; the top ten hold 8% to 9%. The sample comprised blood. These receptors all come from a man aged 18 to 29 with Graves' hyperthyroidism.

The chain combines TRBV29-1 with TRBJ2-7, with TRBD1 matching 9 bases. CDR1 is SQVTM and CDR2 is ANQGSEA in the germline V gene. J gave up 7 bases and V 2 bases, and 12 bases lay outside the gene matches. This CDR3 contains 15 residues. CDR3 region: CSVESPGTGSGEQYF. As DNA, the CDR3 is TGCAGCGTTGAAAGTCCCGGGACAGGGTCTGGGGAGCAGTACTTC.

The chain has TRBV20-1 and TRBJ1-1; 9 positions agree with TRBD1. J lost 8 bases, V lost 0 bases, and 10 bases had no gene match. The CDR3 loop spans 15 amino acids. Per germline, CDR1 DFQATT and CDR2 SNEGSKA (reference sequence). The DNA for the CDR3 is TGCAGTGCTAGAGACCCGGGACAGGGAGCGAGGGAAGCTTTCTTT. The encoded protein is CSARDPGQGAREAFF.

This chain uses TRBV7-6 with TRBJ2-7; 7 positions match TRBD1. In germline, CDR1 is SGHVS, CDR2 FNYEAQ. The length of the CDR3 is 13 residues. With 7 bases clipped from V and 5 bases from J, the junction kept 8 bases outside the gene matches. CDR3 protein: CASTLTGDDEQYF. The CDR3 DNA sequence: TGTGCCAGCACTCTTACAGGGGACGACGAGCAGTACTTC.

The CDR3: CASLLAERVRQETQYF. CDR3 in DNA: TGCGCCAGTCTTCTGGCGGAGCGGGTCCGACAAGAGACCCAGTACTTC. The J gene is TRBJ2-5, the V gene TRBV5-1, with D perhaps TRBD2 (6 bases). The CDR3 consists of 16 residues. V lost 8 bases and J lost 2, with 22 bases in between. Germline lookup yields CDR1 SGHRS and CDR2 YFSETQ. The variable domain in full, with the rest retrieved from reference TRBV5-1 and TRBJ2-5, is KAGVTQTPRYLIKTRGQQVTLSCSPISGHRSVSWYQQTPGQGLQFLFEYFSETQRNKGNFPGRFSGRQFSNSRSEMNVSTLELGDSALYLCASLLAERVRQETQYFGPGTRLLVL.

To note about this clonotype: One junction end disagrees with the germline gene, perhaps due to a read error. The chain combines TRBV2 with TRBJ2-7, with TRBD2 as a possible D gene (5 bases). The CDR3 is 14 amino acids. Germline loops: CDR1 SNHLY, CDR2 FYNNEI. CDR3 amino acids: CASRARASSYEQCF. The CDR3 DNA follows: TGTGCCAGCAGGGCGAGGGCTAGCTCCTACGAGCAGTGCTTC.

This clonotype was recorded at least ten times. The chain is built from TRBV15 and TRBJ1-6; the D gene is possibly TRBD1 (6 bases). The germline V gene encodes CDR1 LNHNV and CDR2 YYDKDF (reference sequence). Trimming shortened V by 5 bases and J by 7 bases, and 9 bases separated the two germline ends. The CDR3 extends over 13 amino acids. The CDR3 DNA reads as TGTGCCACCAGCGCCGACAGGAATTCACCCCTCCACTTT. Translated: CATSADRNSPLHF.

The rearrangement links TRBV5-6 to TRBJ2-7; D uncertain. Trimming left V 3 bases short and J 6 bases short, with 10 bases between. Looked up from germline, CDR1 is SGHDT and CDR2 is YYEEEE. The CDR3 extends over 12 amino acids. CDR3 DNA: TGTGCCAGCAGCTCCCACCCGCGCGAGCAGTACTTC. Translated, it gives CASSSHPREQYF.

A note on this clonotype: This may be a read error, as it is one base from a much larger clone. The genes are TRBV29-1 and TRBJ2-5, with D possibly matching TRBD1 (5 bases). CDR1 and CDR2 (germline): SQVTM, ANQGSEA. The CDR3 is made up of 13 amino acids. V lost 7 bases and J 5 bases, leaving 17 bases between the germline ends. CDR3 nucleotides: TGCAGCGGGATACCAGGGTCAGGGGAGACCCAGTACTTC. This gives the protein CSGIPGSGETQYF.

V is TRBV7-9 and J is TRBJ2-2; D perhaps matches TRBD1 (7 bases). The germline V and J ends were trimmed by 5 bases and 7 bases, with 17 bases remaining between them. Germline V gene lookup returns CDR1 SEHNR and CDR2 FQNEAQ (reference sequence). There are 15 residues in the CDR3. The CDR3 loop is CASSPEGARHGELFF. In nucleotides, the CDR3 is TGTGCCAGCAGCCCGGAGGGGGCCAGGCACGGGGAGCTGTTTTTT.

On this clonotype: Possible read error: a much larger clone is one base away. V is TRBV7-9 and J is TRBJ1-5; TRBD1 aligns across 7 bases. Germline CDR1 and CDR2: SEHNR and FQNEAQ (reference sequence). V trimming: 6 bases; J trimming: 9 bases; junction bases outside the gene matches: 11. The CDR3 is 14 amino acids. The CDR3 region has the DNA TGTGCCAGCAGTTCCGGACAGGCCCCGGGGCCCCAGCATTTT. Protein: CASSSGQAPGPQHF.

Concerning this clonotype: Its ends do not fully match the called genes, so a read error is possible. CDR3 sequence reads: CSAGDVHENF. CDR3 sequence (DNA): TGCAGTGCTGGAGATGTCCACGAGAACTTC. The chain couples TRBV20-1 to TRBJ2-7; no definite D call. The germline V gene encodes CDR1 DFQATT and CDR2 SNEGSKA (reference sequence). CDR3 length: 10 amino acids.

This clonotype was counted only a few times. The rearrangement uses TRBV20-1 and TRBJ1-1; possibly TRBD1 for D (6 bases). The CDR3 totals 14 residues. The germline V gene has CDR1 DFQATT and CDR2 SNEGSKA (reference sequence). V was pared by 5 bases and J by 0 bases, with 13 bases between. The CDR3 protein is CSARGGGMNTEAFF. The DNA for the CDR3 is TGCAGTGCTCGAGGGGGGGGAATGAACACTGAAGCTTTCTTT.

CDR3 loop: CASSWEDTSSYEQYF. CDR3 DNA sequence: TGCGCCAGCAGCTGGGAGGACACGAGCTCCTACGAGCAGTACTTC. This rearrangement joins TRBV5-1 to TRBJ2-7; D might be TRBD2 (6 bases). CDR1 is SGHRS, CDR2 YFSETQ, per germline. With 3 bases removed from V and 0 bases from J, the gap between germline ends came to 13 bases. The CDR3 loop spans 15 amino acids.

Only a few counts were recorded for this clonotype. Given the absence of the conserved phenylalanine or tryptophan at the CDR3 end, a read error is likely. The limits of the CDR3 on the DNA are not certain, so only TCRdb's listed CDR3 is given. The J gene is TRBJ2-6, the V gene TRBV2. The CDR3 is 8 amino acids long, termini counted. CDR1 SNHLY and CDR2 FYNNEI come from the germline V gene. CDR3 residues: CASSARTS.

This sequence joins TRBV20-1 and TRBJ2-6; 11 bases match TRBD1. J lost 0 bases, V lost 5 bases, and 6 bases had no gene match. CDR3 length: 17 residues. From germline, CDR1 is DFQATT and CDR2 SNEGSKA (reference sequence). This CDR3 is CSAPGTGGNSGANVLTF. DNA for the CDR3: TGCAGTGCTCCCGGGACAGGGGGAAACTCTGGGGCCAACGTCCTGACTTTC.

The J gene is TRBJ1-1, the V gene TRBV7-2; D is ambiguous. Germline assignment: CDR1 SGHTA and CDR2 FQGNSA. The CDR3 length is 12 residues. The V gene lost 4 bases and the J gene lost 11 bases, with 14 bases spanning the gap. Here the CDR3 reads CASSWTDRRAFF. The CDR3 region has the DNA TGTGCCAGCAGCTGGACGGACCGCCGGGCTTTCTTT.

This clonotype has just one count. A much larger clone lies a single base off, so this may be a read error. The CDR3 here is CARSLRTDTGELFF. CDR3 DNA sequence: TGTGCTAGAAGCTTGCGGACAGACACCGGGGAGCTGTTTTTT. The chain is built from TRBV7-7 and TRBJ2-2, with D possibly being TRBD1 (6 bases). From germline, CDR1 is SSHAT and CDR2 FNYEAQ (reference sequence). CDR3 length: 14 residues.

The V gene is TRBV20-1, the J gene TRBJ2-6, with TRBD1 as a possible D gene (6 bases). V was clipped by 5 bases and J by 2 bases, with 10 bases between them. The V gene's germline CDR1 is DFQATT and CDR2 SNEGSKA (reference sequence). The CDR3 sequence is 14 residues long. CDR3 loop: CSAHHRAGANVLTF. The CDR3 nucleotides read TGCAGTGCTCATCACAGGGCTGGGGCCAACGTCCTGACTTTC.